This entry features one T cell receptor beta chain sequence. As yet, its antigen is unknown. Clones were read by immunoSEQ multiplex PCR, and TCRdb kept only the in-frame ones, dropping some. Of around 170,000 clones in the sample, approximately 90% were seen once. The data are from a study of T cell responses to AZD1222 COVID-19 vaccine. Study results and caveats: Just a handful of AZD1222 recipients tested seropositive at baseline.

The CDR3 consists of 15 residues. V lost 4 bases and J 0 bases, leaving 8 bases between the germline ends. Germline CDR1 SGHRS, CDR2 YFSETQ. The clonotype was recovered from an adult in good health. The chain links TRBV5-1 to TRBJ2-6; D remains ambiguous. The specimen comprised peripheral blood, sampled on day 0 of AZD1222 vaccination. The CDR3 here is CASSPLSSGANVLTF. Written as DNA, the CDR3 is TGCGCCAGCAGCCCATTGAGCTCTGGGGCCAACGTCCTGACTTTC.